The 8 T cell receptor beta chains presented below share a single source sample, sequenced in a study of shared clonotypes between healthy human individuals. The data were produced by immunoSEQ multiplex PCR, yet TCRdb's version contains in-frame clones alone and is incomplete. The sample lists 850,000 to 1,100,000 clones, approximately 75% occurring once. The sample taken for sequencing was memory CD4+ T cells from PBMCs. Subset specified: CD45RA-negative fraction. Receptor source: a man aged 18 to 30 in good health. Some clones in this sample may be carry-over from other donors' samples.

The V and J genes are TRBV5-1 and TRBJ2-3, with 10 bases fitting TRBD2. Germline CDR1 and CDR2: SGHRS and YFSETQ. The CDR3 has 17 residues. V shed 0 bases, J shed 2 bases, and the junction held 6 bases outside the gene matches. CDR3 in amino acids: CASSLASLAGLTDTQYF. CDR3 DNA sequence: TGCGCCAGCAGCTTGGCCTCACTAGCGGGACTCACAGATACGCAGTATTTT.

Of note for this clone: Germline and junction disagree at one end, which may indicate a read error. CDR3 nucleotide sequence: TGTGCCAGCAGTACCGACAGGTGGACCGGGGAACCCTTC. Translated, it gives CASSTDRWTGEPF. This chain connects TRBV28 to TRBJ1-2; TRBD1 is a possible D gene (6 bases). The CDR3 is made up of 13 amino acids. CDR1 MDHEN and CDR2 SYDVKM come from the germline V gene.

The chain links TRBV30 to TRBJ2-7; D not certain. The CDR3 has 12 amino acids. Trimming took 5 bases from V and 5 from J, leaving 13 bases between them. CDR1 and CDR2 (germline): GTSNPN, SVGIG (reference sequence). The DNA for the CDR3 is TGTGCCTGGGGAAAAGCACCCCACGAGCAGTACTTC. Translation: CAWGKAPHEQYF.

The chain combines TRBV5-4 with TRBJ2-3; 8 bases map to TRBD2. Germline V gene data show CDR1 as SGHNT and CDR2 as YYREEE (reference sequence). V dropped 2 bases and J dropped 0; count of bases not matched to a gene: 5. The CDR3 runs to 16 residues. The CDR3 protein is CASSFRVAGSTDTQYF. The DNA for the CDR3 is TGTGCCAGCAGCTTTAGGGTAGCGGGGAGCACAGATACGCAGTATTTT.

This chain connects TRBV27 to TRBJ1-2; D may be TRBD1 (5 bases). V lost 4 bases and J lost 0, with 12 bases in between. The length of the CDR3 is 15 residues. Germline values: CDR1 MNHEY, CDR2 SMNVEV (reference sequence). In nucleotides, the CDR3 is TGTGCCAGCAGTTCAGTCGGGGCACCTAACTATGGCTACACCTTC. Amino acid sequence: CASSSVGAPNYGYTF.

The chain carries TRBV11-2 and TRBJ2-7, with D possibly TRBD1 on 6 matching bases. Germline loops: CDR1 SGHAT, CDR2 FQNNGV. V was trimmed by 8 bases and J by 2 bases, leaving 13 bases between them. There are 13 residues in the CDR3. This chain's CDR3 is CASSLDSTYEQYF. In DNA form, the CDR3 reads TGTGCCAGCTCATTGGACAGCACCTACGAGCAGTACTTC.

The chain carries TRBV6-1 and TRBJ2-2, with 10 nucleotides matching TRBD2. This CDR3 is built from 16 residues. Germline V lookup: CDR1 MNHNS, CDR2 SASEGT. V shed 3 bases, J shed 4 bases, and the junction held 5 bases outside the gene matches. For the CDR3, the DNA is TGTGCCAGCAGTGACATTAGCGGGAGGAGCACCGGGGAGCTGTTTTTT. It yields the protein CASSDISGRSTGELFF.

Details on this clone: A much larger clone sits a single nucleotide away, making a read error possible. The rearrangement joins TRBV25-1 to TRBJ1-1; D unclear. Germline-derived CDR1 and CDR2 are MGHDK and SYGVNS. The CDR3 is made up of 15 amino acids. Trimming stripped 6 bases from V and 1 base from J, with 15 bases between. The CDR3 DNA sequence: TGTGCCAGCAGGCCAAGAGGGAGGACGAACACTGAAGCTTTCTTT. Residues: CASRPRGRTNTEAFF. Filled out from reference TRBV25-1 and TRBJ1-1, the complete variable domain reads EADIYQTPRYLVIGTGKKITLECSQTMGHDKMYWYQQDPGMELHLIHYSYGVNSTEKGDLSSESTVSRIRTEHFPLTLESARPSHTSQYLCASRPRGRTNTEAFFGQGTRLTVV.